Sequencing of this T cell receptor (delta chain) was carried out in a study of γδ T cells in repeated Plasmodium falciparum infection. Vgamma9/Vdelta2+ and Vdelta2-negative gammadelta T cells were flow-sorted from PBMC for bulk sequencing. There are a few counts of this clone. The protein that TCRdb holds for this DNA derives from a much larger clone and differs from the translated DNA at residue 7, which likely indicates a read error; the protein shown here is translated from the DNA. TCRdb processed the multiplex PCR reads again with the CATT caller. The table has over 55,000 delta-chain clones, over 1.5% seen once. The CDR3 runs 23 residues. V gave up 0 bases and J gave up 2 bases, with 34 bases separating them. CDR1 is TSWWSYY and CDR2 is QGS in the germline V gene.

Sequencing input: gamma-delta T cells from blood. This sequence was found in a pool of human donors (malaria-infected and uninfected, not separated). The chain joins TRDV1 to TRDJ1; maybe TRDD3 (8 bases). The J gene, absent from TCRdb, was called here by matching the DNA to germline. The CDR3 region is CALGELYFPTLGGIDPRTDKLIF. DNA of the CDR3: TGTGCTCTTGGGGAACTATACTTTCCTACCTTGGGGGGGATAGACCCTAGGACCGATAAACTCATCTTT.